This TCR beta chain was captured by sequencing in a study of T cells in Graves' hyperthyroidism and ophthalmopathy. Overall study context: Peripheral blood was secured at the point of initial diagnosis, before any treatment.

General study results and limits: Most thyroid clonotypes expanded above 0.001 were also detected in blood.

Regarding this clonotype: Its antigen is still unknown.

Researchers took RNA transcripts and amplified the TCR beta CDR3 regions from them. The study used the HTBI primer set for a first-round RT-PCR of the TCR CDR3. From the multiplex PCR reads, TCRdb called clonotypes with MiXCR, one entry per CDR3 protein. The sample has under 600,000 distinct CDR3 sequences; more than 15% are singletons. Trimming removed 4 bases from V and 5 bases from J, with 9 bases in between. This CDR3 has 13 residues. Germline CDR1 MNHEY, CDR2 SVGEGT. The TCR originated in a woman aged 35 to 49 with Graves' ophthalmopathy. The chain recombines TRBV6-2 or TRBV6-3 with TRBJ2-1; a weak D match, TRBD2 (5 bases). Sequencing input: blood. Written as DNA, the CDR3 is TGTGCCAGCAGTTCCCGGGATAACAATGAGCAGTTCTTC. Translation gives CASSSRDNNEQFF.